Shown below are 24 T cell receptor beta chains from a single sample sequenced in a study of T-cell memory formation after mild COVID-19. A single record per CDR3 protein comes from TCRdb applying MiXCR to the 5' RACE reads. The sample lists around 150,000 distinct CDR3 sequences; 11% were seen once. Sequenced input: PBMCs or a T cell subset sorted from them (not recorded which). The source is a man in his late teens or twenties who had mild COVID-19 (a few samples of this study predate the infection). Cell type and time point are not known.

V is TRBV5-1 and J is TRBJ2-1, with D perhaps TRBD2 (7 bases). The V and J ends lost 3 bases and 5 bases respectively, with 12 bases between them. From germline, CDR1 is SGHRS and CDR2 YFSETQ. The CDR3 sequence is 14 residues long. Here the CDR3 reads CASSWGGHNNEQFF. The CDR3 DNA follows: TGCGCCAGCAGCTGGGGGGGACACAACAATGAGCAGTTCTTC.

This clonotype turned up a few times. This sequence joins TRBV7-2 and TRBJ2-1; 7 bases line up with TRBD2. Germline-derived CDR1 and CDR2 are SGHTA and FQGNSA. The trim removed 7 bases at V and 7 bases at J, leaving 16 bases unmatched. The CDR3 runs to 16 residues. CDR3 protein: CASIITWGGNGNEQFF. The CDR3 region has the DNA TGTGCCAGCATCATCACCTGGGGAGGGAATGGGAATGAGCAGTTCTTC.

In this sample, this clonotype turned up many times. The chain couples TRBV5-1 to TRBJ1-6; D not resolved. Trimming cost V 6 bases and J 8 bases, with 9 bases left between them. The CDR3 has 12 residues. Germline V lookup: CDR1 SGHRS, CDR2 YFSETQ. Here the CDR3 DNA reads TGCGCCAGCAAGGTCGAGGATTCACCCCTCCACTTT. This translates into CASKVEDSPLHF.

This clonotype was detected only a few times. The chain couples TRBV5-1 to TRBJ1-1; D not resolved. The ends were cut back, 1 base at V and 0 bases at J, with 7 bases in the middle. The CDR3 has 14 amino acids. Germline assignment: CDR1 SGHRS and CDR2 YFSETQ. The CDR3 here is CASSLFSVNTEAFF. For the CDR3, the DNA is TGCGCCAGCAGCTTGTTTTCCGTGAACACTGAAGCTTTCTTT.

The CDR3 coding sequence is TGTGCCAGCAGCTGGACAGGGCGGGAGCAGTTCTTC. Encoded protein: CASSWTGREQFF. The chain joins TRBV5-5 to TRBJ2-1; TRBD1 aligns across 8 bases. Germline trimming cut 3 bases from V and 10 bases from J; bases unmatched to any gene: 3. The CDR3 has 12 residues. CDR1 is SGHKS and CDR2 is YYEKEE in the germline V gene (reference sequence).

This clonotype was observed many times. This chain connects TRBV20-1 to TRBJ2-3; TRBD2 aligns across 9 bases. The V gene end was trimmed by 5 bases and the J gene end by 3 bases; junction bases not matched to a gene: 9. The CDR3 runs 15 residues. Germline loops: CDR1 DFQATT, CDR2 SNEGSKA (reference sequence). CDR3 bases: TGCAGTGCTTCCCCTCTAGCGGGGAAAACAGATACGCAGTATTTT. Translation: CSASPLAGKTDTQYF.

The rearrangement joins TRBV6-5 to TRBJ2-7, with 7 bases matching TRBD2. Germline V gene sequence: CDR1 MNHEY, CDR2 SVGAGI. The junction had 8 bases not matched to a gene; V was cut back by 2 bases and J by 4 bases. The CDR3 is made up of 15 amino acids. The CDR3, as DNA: TGTGCCAGCAGTTACGAGGAGCGGGGTAAGTACGAGCAGTACGTC. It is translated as CASSYEERGKYEQYV.

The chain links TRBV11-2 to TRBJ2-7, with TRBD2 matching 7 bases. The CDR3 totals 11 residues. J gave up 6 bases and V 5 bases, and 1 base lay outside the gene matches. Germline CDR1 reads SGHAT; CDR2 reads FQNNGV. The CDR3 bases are TGTGCCAGCAGCGGGAGGGTCGAGCAGTACTTC. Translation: CASSGRVEQYF.

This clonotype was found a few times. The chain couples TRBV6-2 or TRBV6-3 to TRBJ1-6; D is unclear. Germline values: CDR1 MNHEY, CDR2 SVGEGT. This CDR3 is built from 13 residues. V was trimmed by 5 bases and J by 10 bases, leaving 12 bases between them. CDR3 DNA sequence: TGTGCCAGCAGTCCGATTGGGTTGTCACCCCTCCACTTT. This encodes CASSPIGLSPLHF.

CDR3 DNA: TGCAGTGCTAGACGCGGGGCAGATACGCAGTATTTT. Its translation: CSARRGADTQYF. V usage is TRBV20-1 and J usage is TRBJ2-3; maybe TRBD2 (6 bases). With 2 bases removed from V and 4 bases from J, the gap between germline ends came to 7 bases. Looked up from germline, CDR1 is DFQATT and CDR2 is SNEGSKA (reference sequence). The CDR3 consists of 12 residues.

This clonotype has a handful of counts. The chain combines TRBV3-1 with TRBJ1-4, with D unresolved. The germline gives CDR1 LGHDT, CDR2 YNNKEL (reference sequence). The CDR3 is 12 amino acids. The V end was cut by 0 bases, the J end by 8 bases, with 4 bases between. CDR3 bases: TGTGCCAGCAGCCAAGACTACGAAAAACTGTTTTTT. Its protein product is CASSQDYEKLFF.

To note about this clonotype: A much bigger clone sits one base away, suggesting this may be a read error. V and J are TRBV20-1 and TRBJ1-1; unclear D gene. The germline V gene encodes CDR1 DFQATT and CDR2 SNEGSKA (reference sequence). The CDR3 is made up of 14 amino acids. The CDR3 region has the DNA TGCAGTGCTAGTCCCGGCTACATGAACACTGAAGCTTCCTTT. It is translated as CSASPGYMNTEASF.

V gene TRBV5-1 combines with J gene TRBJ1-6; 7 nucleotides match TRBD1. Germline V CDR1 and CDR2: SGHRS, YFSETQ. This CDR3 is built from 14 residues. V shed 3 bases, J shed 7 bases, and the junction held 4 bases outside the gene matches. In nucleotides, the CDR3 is TGCGCCAGCAGCTACAACAGGGGAAATTCACCCCTCCACTTT. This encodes CASSYNRGNSPLHF.

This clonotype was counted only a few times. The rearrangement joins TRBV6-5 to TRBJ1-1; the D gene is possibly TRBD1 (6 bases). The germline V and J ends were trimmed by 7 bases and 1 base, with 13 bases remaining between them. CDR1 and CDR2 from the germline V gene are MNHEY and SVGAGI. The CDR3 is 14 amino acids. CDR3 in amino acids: CASTPNRENTEAFF. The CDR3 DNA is TGTGCCAGCACCCCCAACAGGGAGAACACTGAAGCTTTCTTT.

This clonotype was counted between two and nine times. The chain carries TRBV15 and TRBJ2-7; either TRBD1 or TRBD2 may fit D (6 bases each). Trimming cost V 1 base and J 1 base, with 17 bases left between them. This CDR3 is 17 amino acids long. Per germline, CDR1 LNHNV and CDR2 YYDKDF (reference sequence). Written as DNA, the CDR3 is TGTGCCACCAGCAGAGGGGGGCGCGGGGTAAGTTCCTACGAGCAGTACGTC. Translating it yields CATSRGGRGVSSYEQYV.

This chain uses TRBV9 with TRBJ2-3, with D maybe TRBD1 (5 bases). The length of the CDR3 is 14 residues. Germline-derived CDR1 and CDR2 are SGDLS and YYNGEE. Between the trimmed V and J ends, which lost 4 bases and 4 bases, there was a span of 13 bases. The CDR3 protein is CASSPLQGADTQYF. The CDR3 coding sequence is TGTGCCAGCAGCCCCCTCCAGGGCGCAGATACGCAGTATTTT.

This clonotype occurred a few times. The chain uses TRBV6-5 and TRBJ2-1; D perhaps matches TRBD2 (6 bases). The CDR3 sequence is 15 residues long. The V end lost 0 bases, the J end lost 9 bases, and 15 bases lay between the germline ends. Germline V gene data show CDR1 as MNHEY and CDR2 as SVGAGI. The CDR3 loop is CASSYSMGLGGEQFF. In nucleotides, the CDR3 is TGTGCCAGCAGTTACTCGATGGGACTTGGGGGTGAGCAGTTCTTC.

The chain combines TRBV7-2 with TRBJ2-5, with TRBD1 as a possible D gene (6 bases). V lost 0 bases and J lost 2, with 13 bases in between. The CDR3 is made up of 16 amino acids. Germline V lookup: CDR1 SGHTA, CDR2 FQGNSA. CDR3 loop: CASSLALWTEQETQYF. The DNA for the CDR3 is TGTGCCAGCAGCTTAGCGTTATGGACAGAGCAAGAGACCCAGTACTTC.

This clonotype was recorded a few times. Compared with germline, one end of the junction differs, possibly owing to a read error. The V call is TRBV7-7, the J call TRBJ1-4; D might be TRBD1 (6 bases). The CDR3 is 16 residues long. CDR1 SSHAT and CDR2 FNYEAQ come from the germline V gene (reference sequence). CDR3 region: CASSLGPGASNEKLFF. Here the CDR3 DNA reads TGTGCTAGCAGCTTAGGTCCGGGGGCGAGTAATGAAAAACTGTTTTTT.

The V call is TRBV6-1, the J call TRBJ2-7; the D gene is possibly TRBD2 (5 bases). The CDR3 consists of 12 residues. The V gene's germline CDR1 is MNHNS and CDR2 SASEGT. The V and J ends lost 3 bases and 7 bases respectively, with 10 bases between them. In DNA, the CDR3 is TGTGCCAGCAGTGACTTCGGACTTGAGCAGTACGTC. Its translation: CASSDFGLEQYV.

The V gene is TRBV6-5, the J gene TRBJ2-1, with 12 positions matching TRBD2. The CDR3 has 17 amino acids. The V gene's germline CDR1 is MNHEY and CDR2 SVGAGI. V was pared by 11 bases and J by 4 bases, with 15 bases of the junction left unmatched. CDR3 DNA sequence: TGTGCCGTCACCCCTTGGTCTAGCGGGGGGGATTACAATGAGCAGTTCTTC. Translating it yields CAVTPWSSGGDYNEQFF.

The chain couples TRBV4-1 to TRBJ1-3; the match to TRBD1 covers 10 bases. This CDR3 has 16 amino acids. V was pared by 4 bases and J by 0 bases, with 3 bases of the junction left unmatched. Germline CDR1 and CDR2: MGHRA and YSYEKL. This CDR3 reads CASSRDRGSSGNTIYF. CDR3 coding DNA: TGCGCCAGCAGCCGGGACAGGGGCAGCTCTGGAAACACCATATATTTT.

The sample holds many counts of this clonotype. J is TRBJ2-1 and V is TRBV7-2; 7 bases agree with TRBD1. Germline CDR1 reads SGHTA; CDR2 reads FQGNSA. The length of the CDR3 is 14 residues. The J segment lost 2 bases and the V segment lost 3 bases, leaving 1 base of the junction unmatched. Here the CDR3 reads CASSFDRAYNEQFF. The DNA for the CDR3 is TGTGCCAGCAGCTTCGACAGGGCCTACAATGAGCAGTTCTTC.

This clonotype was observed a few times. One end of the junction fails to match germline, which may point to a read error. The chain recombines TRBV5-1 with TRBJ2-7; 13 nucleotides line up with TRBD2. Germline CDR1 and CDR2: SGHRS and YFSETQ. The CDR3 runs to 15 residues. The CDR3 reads CASSYTGTSGERSSF. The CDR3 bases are TGCGCCAGCAGCTATACCGGGACTAGCGGGGAGAGATCAAGCTTC.